This T cell receptor (beta chain) was sequenced for a study of CD8+ T cells in alopecia areata. Sampling of alopecia areata patients yielded lesional scalp punch biopsies as well as peripheral blood. PBMC-derived CD4+ and CD8+ T cells were sorted. TCR sequencing used cDNA made by reverse transcription of extracted RNA. Here immunoSEQ multiplex PCR was the method, and the copy in TCRdb shows in-frame clones only, minus some. The sample shows 95,000 to 150,000 clones, 45% to 50% of them seen only once. A word on this clone: Antigen specificity is unknown.

Points from the study as a whole: Lesional scalp displayed greater clonality than normal scalp, most notably in alopecia totalis/universalis. TCR sharing across patients was less clear than in mice, possibly HLA-related.

V lost 3 bases to trimming and J lost 2 bases, with 14 bases between them. The CDR3 has 15 residues. Germline-derived CDR1 and CDR2 are LNHDA and SQIVND (reference sequence). This chain connects TRBV19 to TRBJ2-7; D perhaps matches TRBD2 (5 bases). The receptor was derived from a human donor with alopecia areata. The sequenced material came from NKG2D-low CD8+ T cells sorted from blood. The CDR3 nucleotides read TGTGCCAGTAGTATTCTAGAGGGTCACACCTACGAGCAGTACTTC. Translation: CASSILEGHTYEQYF.